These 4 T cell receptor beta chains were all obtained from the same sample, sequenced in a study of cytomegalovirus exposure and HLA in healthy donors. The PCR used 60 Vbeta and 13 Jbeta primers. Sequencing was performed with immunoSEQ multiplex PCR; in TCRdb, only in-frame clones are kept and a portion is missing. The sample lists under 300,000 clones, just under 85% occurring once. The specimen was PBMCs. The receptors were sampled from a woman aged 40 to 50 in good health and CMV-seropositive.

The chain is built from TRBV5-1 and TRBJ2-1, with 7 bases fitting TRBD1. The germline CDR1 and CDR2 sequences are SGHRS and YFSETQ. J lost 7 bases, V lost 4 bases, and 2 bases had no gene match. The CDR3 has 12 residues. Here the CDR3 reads CASSRQGNEQFF. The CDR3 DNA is TGCGCCAGCAGCCGACAGGGAAATGAGCAGTTCTTC.

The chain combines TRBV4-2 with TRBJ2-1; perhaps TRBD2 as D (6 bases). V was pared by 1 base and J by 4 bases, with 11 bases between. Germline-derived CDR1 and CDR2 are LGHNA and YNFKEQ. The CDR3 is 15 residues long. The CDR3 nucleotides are TGTGCCAGCAGCCAAGGTAGCGGACCATACAATGAGCAGTTCTTC. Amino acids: CASSQGSGPYNEQFF.

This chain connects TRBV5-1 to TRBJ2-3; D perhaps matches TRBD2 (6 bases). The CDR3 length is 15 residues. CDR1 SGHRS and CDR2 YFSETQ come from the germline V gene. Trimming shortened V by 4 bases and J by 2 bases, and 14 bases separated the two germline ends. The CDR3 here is CASSRMGTSTDTQYF. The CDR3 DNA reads TGCGCCAGCAGCCGGATGGGGACTTCCACAGATACGCAGTATTTT. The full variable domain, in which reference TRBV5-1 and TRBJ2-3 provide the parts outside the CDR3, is KAGVTQTPRYLIKTRGQQVTLSCSPISGHRSVSWYQQTPGQGLQFLFEYFSETQRNKGNFPGRFSGRQFSNSRSEMNVSTLELGDSALYLCASSRMGTSTDTQYFGPGTRLTVL.

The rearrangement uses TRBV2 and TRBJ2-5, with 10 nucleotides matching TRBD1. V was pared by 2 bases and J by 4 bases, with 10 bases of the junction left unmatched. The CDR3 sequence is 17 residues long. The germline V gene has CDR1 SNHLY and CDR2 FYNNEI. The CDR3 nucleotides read TGTGCCAGCAGTGAATTGACAGGGGGCATTTGGGGAGAGACCCAGTACTTC. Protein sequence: CASSELTGGIWGETQYF. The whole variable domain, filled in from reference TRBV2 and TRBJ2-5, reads EPEVTQTPSHQVTQMGQEVILRCVPISNHLYFYWYRQILGQKVEFLVSFYNNEISEKSEIFDDQFSVERPDGSNFTLKIRSTKLEDSAMYFCASSELTGGIWGETQYFGPGTRLLVL.